This T cell receptor (beta chain) was sequenced in a study of blood T cell repertoires in COVID-19. Across the whole study: In each case, the material was cDNA or gDNA derived from T cells, B-cell-depleted T cells, or PBMCs.

This CDR3 comprises 13 residues. V was pared by 3 bases and J by 4 bases, with 9 bases between. Original processing notes: Amplification of reference gene primers was used by the study to estimate nucleated cell counts. Generated by immunoSEQ multiplex PCR, the TCRdb table keeps only in-frame clones and is missing some. V and J calls and clone size are given by that table; D and trimming were obtained from the DNA. The sample has fewer than 300,000 clones; 82% are singletons. This receptor was obtained from a young woman with acute or convalescent COVID-19. J is TRBJ1-2 and V is TRBV12-3 or TRBV12-4; D gene uncertain. Sequencing used peripheral blood. CDR3 DNA sequence: TGTGCCAGCAGTTTCTCCCGGGGCTATGGCTACACCTTC. It specifies CASSFSRGYGYTF.